The TCR beta chain described here comes from a study of a mutant IDH1 vaccine in newly diagnosed glioma. The germline V gene has CDR1 PRHDT and CDR2 FYEKMQ (reference sequence). Trimming took 5 bases from V and 0 from J; bases not matched to a gene: 12. This CDR3 region has 19 residues. The time point denotes: baseline, week 1 (first vaccination visit). Treatment of the sample: pre-vaccination baseline after standard-of-care therapy. Using immunoSEQ multiplex PCR, the repertoire was profiled, and TCRdb retains in-frame clones only, with some absent. The data contain 50,000 to 65,000 clones, about four fifths of them singletons.

The clonotype originates from a man aged 18-30 years with glioma. Sequencing was performed on PBMCs, taken from a glioma patient treated with radiotherapy, temozolomide or both. The rearrangement links TRBV13 to TRBJ2-6, with 8 bases matching TRBD2. The CDR3, as DNA: TGTGCCAGCAGCACGTACCGACTAGCGAGTGACTCTGGGGCCAACGTCCTGACTTTC. Protein: CASSTYRLASDSGANVLTF. Looking up the rest from reference TRBV13 and TRBJ2-6 gives the full variable domain: AAGVIQSPRHLIKEKRETATLKCYPIPRHDTVYWYQQGPGQDPQFLISFYEKMQSDKGSIPDRFSAQQFSDYHSELNMSSLELGDSALYFCASSTYRLASDSGANVLTFGAGSRLTVL.